This T cell receptor (beta chain) was profiled in a study of T cells in women clearing cervical HPV infection. Overall study context: Blood came at first lesion visit for cases, post-clearance for controls.

Trimming removed 3 bases at V and 1 base at J, with 13 bases between. The V gene's germline CDR1 is KGHSH and CDR2 LQKENI. This CDR3 contains 16 residues. Measured with immunoSEQ multiplex PCR; TCRdb has only the in-frame clones, and not every one. The sample holds 30,000 to 40,000 clones. On this clone: The read falls 3 residues short of the CDR3 end, and the missing part is taken from the germline J gene.

The TCR was taken from a woman aged 18 to 69 with a cervical HPV16 infection that either progressed to CIN3+ or cleared (not recorded which). Sequenced: blood buffy coat. The rearrangement joins TRBV18 to TRBJ1-5; TRBD1 is a possible D gene (6 bases). The CDR3 region is CASSPPGQGSNQPQHF. The CDR3 DNA, read in part, is TGTGCCAGCTCACCCCCAGGGCAGGGGAGCAATCAGCCC. The variable domain in full, completed from reference TRBV18 and TRBJ1-5, reads NAGVMQNPRHLVRRRGQEARLRCSPMKGHSHVYWYRQLPEEGLKFMVYLQKENIIDESGMPKERFSAEFPKEGPSILRIQQVVRGDSAAYFCASSPPGQGSNQPQHFGDGTRLSIL.